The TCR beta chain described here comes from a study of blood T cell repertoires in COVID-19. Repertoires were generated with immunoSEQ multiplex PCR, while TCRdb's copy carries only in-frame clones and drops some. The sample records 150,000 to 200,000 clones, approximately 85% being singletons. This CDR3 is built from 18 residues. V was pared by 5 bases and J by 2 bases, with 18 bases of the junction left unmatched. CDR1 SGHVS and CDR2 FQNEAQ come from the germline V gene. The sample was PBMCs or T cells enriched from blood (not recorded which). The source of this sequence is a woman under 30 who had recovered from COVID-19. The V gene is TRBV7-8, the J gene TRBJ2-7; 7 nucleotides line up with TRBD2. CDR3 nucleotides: TGTGCCAGCAGCCCCAATACGGGAGGAGGAGGGAGGGCCTACGAGCAGTACTTC. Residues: CASSPNTGGGGRAYEQYF.